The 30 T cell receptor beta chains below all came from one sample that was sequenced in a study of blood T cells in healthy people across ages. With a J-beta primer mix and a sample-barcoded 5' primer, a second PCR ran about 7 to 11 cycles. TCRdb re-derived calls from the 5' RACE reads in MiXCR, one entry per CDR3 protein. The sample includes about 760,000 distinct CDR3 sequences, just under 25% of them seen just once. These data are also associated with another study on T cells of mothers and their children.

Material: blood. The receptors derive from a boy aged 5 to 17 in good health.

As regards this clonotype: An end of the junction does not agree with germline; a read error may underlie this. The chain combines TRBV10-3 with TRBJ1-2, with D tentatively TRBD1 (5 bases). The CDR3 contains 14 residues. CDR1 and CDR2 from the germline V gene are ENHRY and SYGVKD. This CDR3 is CAISESGATYDYTF. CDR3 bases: TGTGCCATCAGTGAGTCCGGGGCAACCTATGACTACACCTTC.

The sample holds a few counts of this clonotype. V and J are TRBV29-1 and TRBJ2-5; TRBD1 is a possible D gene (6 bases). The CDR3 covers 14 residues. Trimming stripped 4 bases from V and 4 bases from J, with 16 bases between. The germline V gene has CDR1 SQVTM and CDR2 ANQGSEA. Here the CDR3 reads CSVAATGSGETQYF. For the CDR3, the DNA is TGCAGCGTTGCGGCGACAGGTAGTGGAGAGACCCAGTACTTC.

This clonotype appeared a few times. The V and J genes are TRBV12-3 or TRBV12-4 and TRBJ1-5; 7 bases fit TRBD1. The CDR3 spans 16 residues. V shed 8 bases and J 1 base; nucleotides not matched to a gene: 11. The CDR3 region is CASRPATGYSNQPQHF. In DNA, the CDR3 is TGTGCCAGCCGACCTGCGACAGGGTACAGCAATCAGCCCCAGCATTTT.

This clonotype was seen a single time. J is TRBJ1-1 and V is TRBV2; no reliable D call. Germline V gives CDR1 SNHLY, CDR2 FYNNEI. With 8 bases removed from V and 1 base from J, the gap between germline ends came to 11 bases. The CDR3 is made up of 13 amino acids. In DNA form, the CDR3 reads TGTGCCAGCGGCGGGATACAGAACACTGAAGCTTTCTTT. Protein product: CASGGIQNTEAFF. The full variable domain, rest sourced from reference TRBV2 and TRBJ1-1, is EPEVTQTPSHQVTQMGQEVILRCVPISNHLYFYWYRQILGQKVEFLVSFYNNEISEKSEIFDDQFSVERPDGSNFTLKIRSTKLEDSAMYFCASGGIQNTEAFFGQGTRLTVV.

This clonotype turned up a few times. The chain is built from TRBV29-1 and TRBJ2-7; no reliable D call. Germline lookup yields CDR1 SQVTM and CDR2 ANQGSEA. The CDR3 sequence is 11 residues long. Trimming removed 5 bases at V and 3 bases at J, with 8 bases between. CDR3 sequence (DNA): TGCAGCGTTCTCGAAATCTACGAGCAGTACTTC. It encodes CSVLEIYEQYF.

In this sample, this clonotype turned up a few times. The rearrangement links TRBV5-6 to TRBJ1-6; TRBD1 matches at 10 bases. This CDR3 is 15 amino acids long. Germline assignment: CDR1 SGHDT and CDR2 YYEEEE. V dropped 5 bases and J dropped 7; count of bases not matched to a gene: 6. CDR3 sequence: CASSSDRGLNSPLHF. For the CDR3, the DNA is TGTGCCAGCAGTTCGGACAGGGGGTTAAATTCACCCCTCCACTTT.

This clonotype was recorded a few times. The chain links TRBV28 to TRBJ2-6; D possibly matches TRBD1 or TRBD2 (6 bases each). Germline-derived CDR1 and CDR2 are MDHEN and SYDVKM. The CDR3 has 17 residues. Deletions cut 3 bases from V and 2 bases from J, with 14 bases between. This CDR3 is CASSLAIGGPGANVLTF. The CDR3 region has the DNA TGTGCCAGCAGTTTGGCTATAGGGGGGCCTGGGGCCAACGTCCTGACTTTC.

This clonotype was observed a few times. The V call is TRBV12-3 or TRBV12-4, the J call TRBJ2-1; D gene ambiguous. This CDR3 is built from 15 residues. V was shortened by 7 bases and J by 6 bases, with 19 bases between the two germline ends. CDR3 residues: CASTQIQRLSNEQFF. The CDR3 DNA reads TGTGCCAGCACCCAAATCCAGCGTTTGAGCAATGAGCAGTTCTTC.

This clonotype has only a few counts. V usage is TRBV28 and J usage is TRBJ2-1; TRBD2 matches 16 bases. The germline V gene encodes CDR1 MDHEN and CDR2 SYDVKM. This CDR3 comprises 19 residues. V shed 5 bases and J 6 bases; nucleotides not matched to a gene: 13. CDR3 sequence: CASSTGTSGRAVIFNEQFF. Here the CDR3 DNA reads TGTGCCAGCAGTACCGGGACTAGCGGGAGGGCCGTCATTTTCAATGAGCAGTTCTTC.

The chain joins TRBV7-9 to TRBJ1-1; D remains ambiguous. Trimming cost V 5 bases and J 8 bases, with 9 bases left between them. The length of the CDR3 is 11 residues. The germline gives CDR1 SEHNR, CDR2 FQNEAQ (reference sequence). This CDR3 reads CASSPSAEAFF. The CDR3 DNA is TGTGCCAGCAGCCCATCGGCGGAAGCTTTCTTT. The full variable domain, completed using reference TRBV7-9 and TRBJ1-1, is DTGVSQNPRHKITKRGQNVTFRCDPISEHNRLYWYRQTLGQGPEFLTYFQNEAQLEKSRLLSDRFSAERPKGSFSTLEIQRTEQGDSAMYLCASSPSAEAFFGQGTRLTVV.

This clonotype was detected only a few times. The CDR3 sequence: CASSLTMTGLLETQYF. The CDR3 DNA reads TGCGCCAGCAGCTTAACTATGACCGGACTACTGGAGACCCAGTACTTC. The chain joins TRBV5-1 to TRBJ2-5, with D tentatively TRBD2 (6 bases). Germline V gene lookup returns CDR1 SGHRS and CDR2 YFSETQ. V gave up 2 bases and J gave up 5 bases, with 19 bases separating them. The CDR3 length is 16 residues. The entire variable domain, with the rest obtained from reference TRBV5-1 and TRBJ2-5, is as follows: KAGVTQTPRYLIKTRGQQVTLSCSPISGHRSVSWYQQTPGQGLQFLFEYFSETQRNKGNFPGRFSGRQFSNSRSEMNVSTLELGDSALYLCASSLTMTGLLETQYFGPGTRLLVL.

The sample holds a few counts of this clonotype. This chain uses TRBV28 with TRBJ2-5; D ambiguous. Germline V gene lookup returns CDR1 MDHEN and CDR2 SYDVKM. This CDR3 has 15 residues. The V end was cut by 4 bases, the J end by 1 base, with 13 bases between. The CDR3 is CASSSHAGSQETQYF. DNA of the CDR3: TGTGCCAGCAGTTCCCATGCTGGGTCCCAAGAGACCCAGTACTTC. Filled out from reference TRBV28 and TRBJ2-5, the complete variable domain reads DVKVTQSSRYLVKRTGEKVFLECVQDMDHENMFWYRQDPGLGLRLIYFSYDVKMKEKGDIPEGYSVSREKKERFSLILESASTNQTSMYLCASSSHAGSQETQYFGPGTRLLVL.

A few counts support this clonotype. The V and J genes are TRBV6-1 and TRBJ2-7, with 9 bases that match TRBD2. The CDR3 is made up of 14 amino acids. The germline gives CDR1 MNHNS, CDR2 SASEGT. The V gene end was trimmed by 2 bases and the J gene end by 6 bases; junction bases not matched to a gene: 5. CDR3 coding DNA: TGTGCCAGCAGTGAACTAGCGGGAAGAGGCGAGCAGTACTTC. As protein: CASSELAGRGEQYF.

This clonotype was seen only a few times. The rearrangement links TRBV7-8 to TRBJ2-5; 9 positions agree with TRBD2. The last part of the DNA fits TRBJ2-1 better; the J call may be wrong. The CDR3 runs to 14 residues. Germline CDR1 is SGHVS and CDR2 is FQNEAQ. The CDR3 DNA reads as TGTGCCAGCAGCTCTAGACTAGCGGACAATGAGCAGTTCTTC. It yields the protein CASSSRLADNEQFF.

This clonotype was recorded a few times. In DNA form, the CDR3 reads TGCAGTGCTAGGGCTAGCGATTACAATGAGCAGTTCTTC. This sequence encodes CSARASDYNEQFF. The chain couples TRBV20-1 to TRBJ2-1; the D gene is possibly TRBD2 (6 bases). Germline V gene sequence: CDR1 DFQATT, CDR2 SNEGSKA (reference sequence). CDR3 length: 13 amino acids. Trimming stripped 3 bases from V and 4 bases from J, with 10 bases between.

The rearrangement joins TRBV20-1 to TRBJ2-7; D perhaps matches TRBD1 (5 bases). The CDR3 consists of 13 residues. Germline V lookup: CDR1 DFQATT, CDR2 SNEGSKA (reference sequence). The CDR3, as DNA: TGCAGCTCCAGGGCTAAGGCAAGCTACGAGCAGTACTTC. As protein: CSSRAKASYEQYF.

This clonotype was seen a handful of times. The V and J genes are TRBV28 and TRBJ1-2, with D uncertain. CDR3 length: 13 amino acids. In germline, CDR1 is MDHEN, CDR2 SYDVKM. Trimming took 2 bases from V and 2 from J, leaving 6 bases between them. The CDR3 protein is CASSLEENYGYTF. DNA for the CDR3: TGTGCCAGCAGTTTAGAAGAGAACTATGGCTACACCTTC.

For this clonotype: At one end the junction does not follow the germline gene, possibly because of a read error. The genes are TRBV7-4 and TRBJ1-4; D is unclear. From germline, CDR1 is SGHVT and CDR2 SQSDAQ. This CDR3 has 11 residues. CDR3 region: CASRADEELFF. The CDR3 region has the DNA TGTGCCAGCAGAGCCGATGAAGAACTGTTTTTT.

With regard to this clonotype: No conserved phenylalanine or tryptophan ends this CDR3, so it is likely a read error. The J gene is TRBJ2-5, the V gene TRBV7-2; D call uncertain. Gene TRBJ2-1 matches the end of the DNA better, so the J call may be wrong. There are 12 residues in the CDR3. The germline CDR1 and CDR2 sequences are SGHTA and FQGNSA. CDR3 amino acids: CASSPSDGEQFL. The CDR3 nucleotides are TGTGCCAGCAGCCCGTCCGATGGTGAGCAGTTCCTC.

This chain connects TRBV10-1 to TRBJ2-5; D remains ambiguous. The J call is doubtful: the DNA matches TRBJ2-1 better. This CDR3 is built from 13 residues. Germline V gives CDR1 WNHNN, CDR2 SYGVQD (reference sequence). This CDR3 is CASSEEFGAEQFF. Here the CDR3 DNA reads TGCGCCAGCAGTGAGGAGTTTGGAGCTGAGCAGTTCTTC.

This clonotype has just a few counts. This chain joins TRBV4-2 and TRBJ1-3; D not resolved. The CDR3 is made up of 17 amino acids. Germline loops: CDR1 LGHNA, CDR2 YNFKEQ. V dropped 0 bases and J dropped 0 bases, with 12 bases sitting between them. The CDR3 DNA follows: TGTGCCAGCAGCCAAGAATTCGGACTGTCCTCTGGAAACACCATATATTTT. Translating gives CASSQEFGLSSGNTIYF.

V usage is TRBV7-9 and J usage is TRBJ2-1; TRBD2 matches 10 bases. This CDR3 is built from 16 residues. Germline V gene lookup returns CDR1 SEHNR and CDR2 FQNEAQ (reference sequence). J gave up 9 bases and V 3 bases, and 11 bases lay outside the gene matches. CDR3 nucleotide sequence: TGTGCCAGCAGCTTGTTCAGCGGGGGGGCCCAGGCTGAGCAGTTCTTC. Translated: CASSLFSGGAQAEQFF.

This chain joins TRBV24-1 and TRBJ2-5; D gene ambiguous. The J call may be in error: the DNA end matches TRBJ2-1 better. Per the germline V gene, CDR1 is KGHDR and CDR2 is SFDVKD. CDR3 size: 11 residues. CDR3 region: CATSARNEQFF. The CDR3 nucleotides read TGTGCCACCAGTGCCCGCAATGAGCAGTTCTTC.

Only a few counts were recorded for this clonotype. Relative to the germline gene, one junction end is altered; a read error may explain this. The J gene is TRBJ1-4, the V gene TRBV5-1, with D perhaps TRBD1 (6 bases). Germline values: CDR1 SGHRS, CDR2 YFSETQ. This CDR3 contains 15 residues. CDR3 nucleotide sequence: TGCGCCAGCAGCTTGTTACAGGGTCAGAATGAAGAACTGTTTTTT. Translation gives CASSLLQGQNEELFF.

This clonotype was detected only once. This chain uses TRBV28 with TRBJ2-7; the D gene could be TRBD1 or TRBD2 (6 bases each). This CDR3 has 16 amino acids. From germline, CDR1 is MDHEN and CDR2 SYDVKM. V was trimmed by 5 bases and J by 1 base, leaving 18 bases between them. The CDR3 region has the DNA TGTGCCAGCAGTCCGCCGCTAGCGAGGGGGTCCTACGAGCAGTACTTC. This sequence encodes CASSPPLARGSYEQYF.

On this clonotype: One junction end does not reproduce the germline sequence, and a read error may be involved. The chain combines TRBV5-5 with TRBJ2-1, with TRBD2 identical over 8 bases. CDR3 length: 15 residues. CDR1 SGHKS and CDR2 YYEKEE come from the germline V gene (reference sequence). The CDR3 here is CASNLRLAGYNEQFF. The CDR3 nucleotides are TGTGCCAGCAACTTGCGGCTAGCGGGCTACAATGAGCAGTTCTTC.

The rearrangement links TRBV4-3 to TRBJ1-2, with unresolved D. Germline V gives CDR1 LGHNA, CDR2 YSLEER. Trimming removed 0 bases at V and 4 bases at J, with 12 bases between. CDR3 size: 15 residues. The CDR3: CASSQDLTVPYGYTF. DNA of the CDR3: TGCGCCAGCAGCCAAGATTTGACCGTACCCTATGGCTACACCTTC.

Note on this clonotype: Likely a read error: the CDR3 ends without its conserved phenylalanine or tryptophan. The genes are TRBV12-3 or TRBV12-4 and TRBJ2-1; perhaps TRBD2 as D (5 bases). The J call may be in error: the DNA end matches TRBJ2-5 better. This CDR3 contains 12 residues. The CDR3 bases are TGTGCCAGCGCATTTTCGGGGGAGACCCAGTACTAC. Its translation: CASAFSGETQYY.

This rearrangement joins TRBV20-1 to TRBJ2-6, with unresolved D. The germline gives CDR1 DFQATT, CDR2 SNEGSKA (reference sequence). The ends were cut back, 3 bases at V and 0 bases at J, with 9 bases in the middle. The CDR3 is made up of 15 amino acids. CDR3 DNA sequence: TGCAGTGCTAGTTACCGAAACTCTGGGGCCAACGTCCTGACTTTC. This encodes CSASYRNSGANVLTF.

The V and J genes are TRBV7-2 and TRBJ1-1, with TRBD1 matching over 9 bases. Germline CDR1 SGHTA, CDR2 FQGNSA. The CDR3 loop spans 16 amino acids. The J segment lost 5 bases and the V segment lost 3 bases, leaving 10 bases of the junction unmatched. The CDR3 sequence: CASSLGRTGVGTEAFF. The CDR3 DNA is TGTGCCAGCAGCTTGGGGCGGACAGGGGTCGGGACTGAAGCTTTCTTT. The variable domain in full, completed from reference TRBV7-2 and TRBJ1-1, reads GAGVSQSPSNKVTEKGKDVELRCDPISGHTALYWYRQSLGQGLEFLIYFQGNSAPDKSGLPSDRFSAERTGGSVSTLTIQRTQQEDSAVYLCASSLGRTGVGTEAFFGQGTRLTVV.